This T cell receptor beta chain derives from a study of shared clonotypes between healthy human individuals (dated by TCRdb to the early 2020s). Broadly, across the study: Three men and two women, aged 18 to 49 years, made up the cohort. Each donor's leukapheresis produced roughly between about 0.9 and 9.5 billion PBMCs. To estimate repertoire size and how much clonotype sharing occurs between individuals, the study deeply sequenced the blood TCR repertoires of roughly 5 healthy adults. Per donor, three plates each were used for CD4 naive and CD4 memory, two for CD8 naive, and one for CD8 memory. Different laboratories and diverse techniques were used to prepare libraries and sequence TCR repertoires, to increase sequencing depth and limit assay-specific biases.

TCR CDR3 regions were amplified from genomic DNA by multiplex PCR using the deep immunoSEQ assay. Extracted genomic DNA from each cell subset was distributed evenly across all wells of several immunoSEQ 96-well plates, and each plate was treated as a replicate. For sorted subsets, each replicate PCR was loaded with around 200 ng genomic DNA, equivalent to about 33,000 T cell genomes. Purified libraries were quantified with a Qubit 3.0 fluorometer, sized on a Bioanalyzer 2100, and re-quantified with the KAPA Library Quantification kit. Each immunoSEQ 96-well plate was sequenced on its own single-read 150-cycle Illumina NextSeq 550 flow cell. In the original analysis: Because the immunoSEQ output included only junctional sequences and no quality scores, the filtering could not be the same as the filtering used for full-length reads. To assign V/J genes and CDR3, sequences were annotated using PyIR, a Python wrapper for IgBLAST v1.9, with IMGT germline references. Reads with weak V/J assignments (E-value above 1e-6), missing CDR3, stop codons, out-of-frame junctions, or ambiguous translated residues were removed. A V3J clonotype was defined by an identical inferred V gene, J gene, and CDR3 amino acid sequence. The percentage overlap between two repertoires was calculated by dividing the number of shared unique clonotypes by the size of the smaller repertoire. Repertoire richness was assessed with RTK rarefaction, the Chao1 estimator, and Recon v2.1 estimates of unobserved clonotypes. OLGA was used to compute generation probabilities for all TCRbeta clonotypes that the gDNA method yielded from a handful of donors. TCRdb limited this immuneACCESS table to in-frame rearrangements with V and J called. A share of clones is missing; checked studies link under half to unresolved V genes, and the rest is unexplained. V and J calls and clone size are given by that table; D and trimming were obtained from the DNA. For this sample the table gives 2 million to 3 million clones, of which roughly 93% were detected only once. Clones ranked in the top ten supply approximately 0.37% of the sample.

CDR3 length: 15 amino acids, cysteine to phenylalanine. CDR3 DNA is the only sequence kept; it has 45 bases, read in frame from the first base. For this chain, trimming is 8 bases at the V end and 8 bases at the J end, and the number of junction bases without a gene match is 20. As encoded in the germline V gene, CDR1 is SQVTM while CDR2 is ANQGSEA. Worth noting for this clone: No cognate antigen has been identified for it. No clone much larger than this one lies a single base away; base qualities are absent.

Donors were healthy HIV-negative adults with no recently reported acute infections or vaccinations. All donors were Caucasian adults living in Nashville, Tennessee, USA. CD4+ T cells were enriched through magnetic negative selection, after which naive cells were positively selected on CD45RA and the remaining negative fraction served as the memory subset. After blood collection by leukapheresis, PBMCs were isolated using Ficoll-Histopaque density gradient centrifugation and then cryopreserved in the vapor phase of liquid nitrogen. Analytical flow cytometry was used to check the purity and quantity of each magnetically sorted T cell population. Genomic DNA was isolated from every sorted fraction and measured by UV absorbance on a Nanodrop 2000c. What the work shows at the level of the full study, not this receptor alone: Sampling was limited to blood, and TCR repertoires in tissue likely differ from TCR repertoires in blood. Compared with non-shared clonotypes, clonotypes shared by all four sorted-subset donors had higher generation probabilities. Pairwise subsampling indicated that sequencing depth was expected to affect the degree of clonotype sharing among donors. Rarefaction of sorted-subset datasets indicated incomplete sequencing despite the large sequencing depth. The small number of donors limited the genetic and exposure-history diversity represented. Larger estimated clonotype richness was generally found for naive subsets than for memory subsets. Sharing across a few donors was observed for about 5% of naive CD4, 3% to 4% of naive CD8, 2% to 2.5% of memory CD4, and about 0.4% of memory CD8 clonotypes.

Sequenced: naive CD4+ T cells from PBMCs. The cell subset or site label on this specimen signifies: CD45RA+ positively selected. The origin of this receptor is a man younger than 35 in good health. Some clones in this sample may be carry-over from other donors' samples. The chain is encoded by TRBV29-1 joined to TRBJ1-1; a stretch of 7 junction bases matches TRBD1. The CDR3 reads CSQIGWDSGGGEAFF. The nucleotide sequence is TGCAGCCAAATCGGGTGGGACAGCGGGGGTGGCGAAGCTTTCTTT. With the rest looked up from the reference TRBV29-1 and TRBJ1-1 genes rather than sequenced, the full variable domain is SAVISQKPSRDICQRGTSLTIQCQVDSQVTMMFWYRQQPGQSLTLIATANQGSEATYESGFVIDKFPISRPNLTFSTLTVSNMSPEDSSIYLCSQIGWDSGGGEAFFGQGTRLTVV.